This T cell receptor beta chain was captured by sequencing in a study of T cells in Graves' hyperthyroidism and ophthalmopathy. Ten or more counts support this clonotype. CDR3 length: 13 amino acids. Trimming removed 4 bases from V and 0 bases from J, with 9 bases in between. Looked up from germline, CDR1 is DFQATT and CDR2 is SNEGSKA (reference sequence). Template material for amplifying TCR beta CDR3 regions consisted of RNA transcripts. An initial round of RT-PCR targeting the TCR CDR3 relied on the HTBI primer set. In TCRdb, the multiplex PCR reads were re-called with MiXCR into one record per CDR3 protein. The sample lists roughly 700,000 distinct CDR3 sequences, 30% to 40% seen once, with 31% in the top ten.

This sequence originates from a woman in her thirties or forties with Graves' hyperthyroidism. Sequenced material: blood. This chain uses TRBV20-1 with TRBJ1-1; D unclear. The CDR3 nucleotides read TGCAGTGCTACCCCAAACATGAACACTGAAGCTTTCTTT. It encodes CSATPNMNTEAFF.